This is a list of T cell receptor beta chains from one sample in a study of identical twins. One entry per CDR3 protein results from TCRdb running MiXCR on the 5' RACE reads. The repertoire holds about 520,000 distinct CDR3 sequences, approximately 22% seen once, with about 0.93% in the top ten. These records were also assigned to another study, of T cells expressing NK-cell markers.

Sequencing was done on a sample of CD4+ T cells sorted from blood. The source is a woman under 30 in good health. Both conserved end residues are trimmed from each CDR3.

V gene	J gene	CDR3 protein
TRBV29-1	TRBJ2-5	SVERPIRGTQY
TRBV7-2	TRBJ2-7	ASSPGLVREQY
TRBV6-1	TRBJ2-7	ASNPTSGSYEQY
TRBV4-2	TRBJ1-5	ASSQENSDSNQPQH
TRBV9	TRBJ2-1	ASSVDRGSYNEQF
TRBV5-1	TRBJ2-7	ASSRYATTSGGEQY
TRBV20-1	TRBJ1-5	SASSLAPGTYLNQPQH
TRBV5-1	TRBJ2-7	ASSLKPPSSAGQSYEQY
TRBV20-1	TRBJ2-5	SARTGGKETQY
TRBV11-2	TRBJ1-1	ASSLLVIREAF
TRBV20-1	TRBJ1-5	SASRDGNNQPQH
TRBV29-1	TRBJ1-4	SHQKGEKLF
TRBV5-1	TRBJ2-3	ASSLGAPGDTQY
TRBV6-6	TRBJ1-1	ASSRERQGEAF
TRBV20-1	TRBJ2-1	SARGSGRGNEQF
TRBV7-2	TRBJ2-7	ASSADRTYEQY
TRBV9	TRBJ1-3	ASSSGHGTANTIY
TRBV7-2	TRBJ2-1	ASSLASGNYNEQF
TRBV7-2	TRBJ2-2	ASLPAGNTGELF
TRBV20-1	TRBJ2-7	SAVAGPYEQY
TRBV29-1	TRBJ1-2	SVSRDTYGYT
TRBV29-1	TRBJ2-7	SVPGSSYEQY
TRBV2	TRBJ1-1	ASSDQGQLNTEAF
TRBV2	TRBJ1-5	ASRDRTGGNQPQH
TRBV7-9	TRBJ2-3	ASSRVDTQY
TRBV9	TRBJ2-6	ASSVGGVGANVLT
TRBV5-1	TRBJ2-6	ASTLTGANVLT
TRBV6-1	TRBJ1-5	ASRAGGSQPQH
TRBV7-9	TRBJ2-7	ASSLVSGEQY
TRBV4-2	TRBJ2-3	ASSHGTVKITDTQY
TRBV7-8	TRBJ1-5	ASSSDRGSNQPQH
TRBV11-2	TRBJ2-1	ASRSLAYNEQF
TRBV25-1	TRBJ2-6	ASSETRTISGANVLT
TRBV25-1	TRBJ1-1	ASSYRYNTEAF
TRBV20-1	TRBJ2-1	SARVGGNSYNEQF
TRBV10-2	TRBJ2-2	ASAKTRTGELF
TRBV20-1	TRBJ2-5	SARRISGETQY
TRBV10-1	TRBJ2-2	ASSEQHTGELF
TRBV25-1	TRBJ1-6	ASSERAGSSYNSPLH
TRBV27	TRBJ2-7	ASSSSRGGSYEQY
TRBV24-1	TRBJ2-1	ATSERPSSGKYNEQF
TRBV5-1	TRBJ1-6	ASSLQQYNSPLH
TRBV5-1	TRBJ1-1	ASSLDGRQNTEAF
TRBV5-1	TRBJ2-7	ASSLARDYEQY
TRBV20-1	TRBJ2-5	SARVRTPRGTQY
TRBV4-3	TRBJ2-7	ASSQVHRGDEQY
TRBV9	TRBJ2-1	ASSVAPLAGQF
TRBV20-1	TRBJ1-1	SARTGMTEAF
TRBV6-5	TRBJ2-6	ASSYASGLFSGANVLT
TRBV5-1	TRBJ2-5	ASSPGSTGGRETQY
TRBV6-1	TRBJ2-7	ASSALGRISYEQY
TRBV18	TRBJ1-5	ASSPQGGSNQPQH
TRBV4-1	TRBJ2-5	ASSQDAWETQY
TRBV7-2	TRBJ2-5	ASSSRQGAETQY
TRBV20-1	TRBJ1-5	SASHPGRSGNQPQH